The TCR beta chain under discussion was sequenced for a study of T cell repertoires in cytomegalovirus infection. Whole-study context: Matching HLA type and CMV infection were both indicated by public TCR beta signatures. The study's findings and limits: Summed frequency of public TCR beta families distinguished CMV carriers with the relevant HLA. HLA-C-restricted CMV clonotypes gave the most frequent clonotype in two of eight donors.

In the case of this clonotype: What it binds is unknown.

TCRdb fed the reads into MiXCR, producing one record per CDR3 protein. The sample includes some 680,000 distinct CDR3 sequences, about 40% of them seen just once. Trimming pared 6 bases from V and 0 bases from J, leaving 15 bases between. In germline, CDR1 is SNHLY, CDR2 FYNNEI. This CDR3 spans 16 amino acids. The chain combines TRBV2 with TRBJ2-4; possible D gene TRBD1, 6 bases. What was sequenced was PBMCs. This sequence originates from a human donor in good health (CMV status not recorded). Some clones in this sample may be carry-over from other donors' samples. The CDR3 sequence: CASSRLRGIAKNIQYF. CDR3 DNA: TGTGCCAGCAGCCGATTAAGGGGGATAGCCAAAAACATTCAGTACTTC.